The T cell receptor beta chain described here comes from a study of blood T cell repertoires in COVID-19. Study information: From the United States, Italy and Spain came samples of acute and convalescent COVID-19. PBMCs, B-cell-depleted T cells, or T cells were the source of the cDNA or gDNA that made up the material.

Participant age was roughly 18 to 95 years, and participants resided in fewer than 30 US areas. J gave up 0 bases and V 5 bases, and 10 bases lay outside the gene matches. Germline lookup yields CDR1 SEHNR and CDR2 FQNEAQ (reference sequence). This CDR3 is 17 amino acids long. Original processing notes: It was from reference gene primer amplification that nucleated cell counts were estimated. Libraries were prepared by immunoSEQ multiplex PCR; TCRdb keeps only in-frame clonotypes and omits some of them. V and J calls and clone size are those listed in that table; D and trimming were worked out from the DNA. The top ten hold approximately 8% of the sample, which has 490,000 or so clones, 88% seen once.

The sequencing sample was made of PBMCs or T cells enriched from blood (not recorded which). This TCR derives from a woman aged 55-70 years who had recovered from COVID-19. V is TRBV7-9 and J is TRBJ2-1, with TRBD2 matching 7 bases. The chain's CDR3 is CASSPGGRYVSYNEQFF. The CDR3 DNA sequence: TGTGCCAGCAGCCCGGGGGGACGGTATGTCTCCTACAATGAGCAGTTCTTC.